These T cell receptor beta chains were read from a single sample in a study of shared clonotypes between healthy human individuals. Clones were read by immunoSEQ multiplex PCR, and TCRdb kept only the in-frame ones, dropping some. This table has approximately 2.5 million clones, around 94% appearing once. The sequenced sample was naive CD4+ T cells sorted from blood. The receptors were sampled from a man aged 18 to 30 in good health. Each CDR3 is given with its conserved first and last residue. A D gene is named only where the DNA matches it firmly.

TRBJ1-2	-	TRBV7-9	TGTGCCAGCAGCTTAGATCTAGGGACATCTCGGAACTATGGCTACACCTTC	CASSLDLGTSRNYGYTF
TRBJ2-7	-	TRBV6-5	TGTGCCAGCAGTTACTCGAAGGTTTCCTACGAGCAGTACTTC	CASSYSKVSYEQYF
TRBJ1-1	-	TRBV12-5	TGTGCTAGTGGTTTGGTCACAGGACTGAACACTGAAGCTTTCTTT	CASGLVTGLNTEAFF
TRBJ2-2	-	TRBV6-5	TGTGCCAGCACCCGATCAGCCTTAACCCCCGGGGAGCTGTTTTTT	CASTRSALTPGELFF
TRBJ2-3	TRBD2	TRBV5-4	TGTGCCAGCAGCTTGGCGCGGACTAGCGGGAGGACATCGGATACGCAGTATTTT	CASSLARTSGRTSDTQYF
TRBJ2-7	-	TRBV6-5	TGTGCCAGCAGCCCAGATCGGGGCCTCGAGCAGTACTTC	CASSPDRGLEQYF
TRBJ1-3	TRBD1	TRBV18	TGTGCCAGCTCACCAGGACAGGTCAACTCTGGAAACACCATATATTTT	CASSPGQVNSGNTIYF
TRBJ2-2	TRBD2	TRBV11-2	TGTGCCAGCAGGTCGAGCGGGAGCACCGGGGAGCTGTTTTTT	CASRSSGSTGELFF
TRBJ2-7	-	TRBV18	TGTGCCAGCTCACCACCGACGGGCGGGCTCGAGCAGTACTTC	CASSPPTGGLEQYF
TRBJ2-7	TRBD1	TRBV28	TGTGCCAGCAGGCCCTCAGGGGGAAACGAGCAGTACTTC	CASRPSGGNEQYF
TRBJ1-3	-	TRBV30	TGTGCCTTACAGGGACGTGGAAACACCATATATTTT	CALQGRGNTIYF